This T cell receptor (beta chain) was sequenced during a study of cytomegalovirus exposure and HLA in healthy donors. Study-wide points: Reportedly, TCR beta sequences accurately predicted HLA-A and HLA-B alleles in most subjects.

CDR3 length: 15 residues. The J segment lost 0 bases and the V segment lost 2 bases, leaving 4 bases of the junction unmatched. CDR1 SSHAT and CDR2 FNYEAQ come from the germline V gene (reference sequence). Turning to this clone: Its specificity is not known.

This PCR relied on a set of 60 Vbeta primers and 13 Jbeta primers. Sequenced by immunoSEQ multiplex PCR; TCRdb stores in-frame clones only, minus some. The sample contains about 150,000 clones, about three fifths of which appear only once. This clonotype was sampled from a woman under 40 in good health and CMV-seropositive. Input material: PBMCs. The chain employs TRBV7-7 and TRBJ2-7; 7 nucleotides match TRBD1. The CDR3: CASSLNRDSSYEQYF. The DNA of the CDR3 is TGTGCCAGCAGCTTAAATCGGGACAGCTCCTACGAGCAGTACTTC.